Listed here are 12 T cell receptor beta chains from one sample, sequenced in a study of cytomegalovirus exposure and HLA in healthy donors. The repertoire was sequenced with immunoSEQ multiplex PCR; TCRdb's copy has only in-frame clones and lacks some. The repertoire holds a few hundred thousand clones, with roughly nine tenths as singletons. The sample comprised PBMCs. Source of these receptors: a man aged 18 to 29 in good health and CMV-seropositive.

The CDR3 nucleotides read TGTGCCAGCACCTCTGGGACCCAGGGCAGGGGATATGGCTACACCTTC. Encoded protein: CASTSGTQGRGYGYTF. The gene calls are TRBV7-9 and TRBJ1-2; perhaps TRBD1 as D (6 bases). Per germline, CDR1 SEHNR and CDR2 FQNEAQ (reference sequence). CDR3 size: 16 residues. V was shortened by 7 bases and J by 5 bases, with 23 bases between the two germline ends.

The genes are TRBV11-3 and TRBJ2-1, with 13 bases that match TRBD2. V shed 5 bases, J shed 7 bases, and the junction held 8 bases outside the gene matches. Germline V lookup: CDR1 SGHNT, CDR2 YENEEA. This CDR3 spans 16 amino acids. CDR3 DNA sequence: TGTGCCAGCAGCCCTTTTACTAGCGGGAGGGTAAATGAGCAGTTCTTC. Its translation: CASSPFTSGRVNEQFF.

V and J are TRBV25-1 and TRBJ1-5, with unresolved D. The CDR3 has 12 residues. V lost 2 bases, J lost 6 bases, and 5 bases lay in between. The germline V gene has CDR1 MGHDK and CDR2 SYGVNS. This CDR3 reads CASSEGLQPQHF. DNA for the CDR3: TGTGCCAGCAGTGAAGGGCTTCAGCCCCAGCATTTT.

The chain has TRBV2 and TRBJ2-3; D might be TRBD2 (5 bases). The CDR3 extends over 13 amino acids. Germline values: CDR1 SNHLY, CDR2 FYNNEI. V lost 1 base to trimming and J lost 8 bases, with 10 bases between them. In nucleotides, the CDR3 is TGTGCCAGCAGTGAAGATGGAGGAGGTACGCAGTATTTT. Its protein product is CASSEDGGGTQYF.

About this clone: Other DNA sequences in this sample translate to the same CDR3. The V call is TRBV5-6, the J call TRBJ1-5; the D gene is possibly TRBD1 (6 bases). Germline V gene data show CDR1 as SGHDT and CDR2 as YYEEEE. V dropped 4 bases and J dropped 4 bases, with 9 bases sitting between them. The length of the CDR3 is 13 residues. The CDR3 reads CASSGQGNQPQHF. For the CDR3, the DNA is TGTGCCAGCAGCGGGCAGGGGAATCAGCCCCAGCATTTT.

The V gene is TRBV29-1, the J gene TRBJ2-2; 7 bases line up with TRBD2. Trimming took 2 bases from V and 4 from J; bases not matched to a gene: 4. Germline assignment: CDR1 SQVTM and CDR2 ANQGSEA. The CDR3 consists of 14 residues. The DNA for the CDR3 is TGCAGCGTTGAACGGGGGAGGGCCACCGGGGAGCTGTTTTTT. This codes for CSVERGRATGELFF.

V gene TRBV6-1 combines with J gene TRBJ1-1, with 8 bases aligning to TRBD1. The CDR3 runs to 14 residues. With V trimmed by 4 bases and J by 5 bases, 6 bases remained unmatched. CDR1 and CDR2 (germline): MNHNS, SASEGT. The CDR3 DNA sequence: TGTGCCAGCAGTGGCCAGGGGGCATGGACTGAAGCTTTCTTT. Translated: CASSGQGAWTEAFF.

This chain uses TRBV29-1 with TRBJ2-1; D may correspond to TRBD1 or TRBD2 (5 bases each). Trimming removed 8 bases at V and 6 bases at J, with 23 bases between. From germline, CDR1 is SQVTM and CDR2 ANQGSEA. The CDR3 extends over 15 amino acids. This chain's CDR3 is CSIRTTRDGSNEQFF. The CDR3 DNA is TGCAGCATCCGGACAACTCGGGATGGGAGCAATGAGCAGTTCTTC.

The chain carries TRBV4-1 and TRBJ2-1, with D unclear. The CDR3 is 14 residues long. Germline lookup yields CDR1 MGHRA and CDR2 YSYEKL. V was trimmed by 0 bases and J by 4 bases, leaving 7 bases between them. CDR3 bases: TGCGCCAGCAGCCAAGATCGGCCTTACAATGAGCAGTTCTTC. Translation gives CASSQDRPYNEQFF.

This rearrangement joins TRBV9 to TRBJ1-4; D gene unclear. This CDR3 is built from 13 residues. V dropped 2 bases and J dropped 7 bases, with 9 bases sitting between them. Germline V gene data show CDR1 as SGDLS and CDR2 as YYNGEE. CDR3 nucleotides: TGTGCCAGCAGCGTCAGTCCCAGTGAAAAACTGTTTTTT. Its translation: CASSVSPSEKLFF.

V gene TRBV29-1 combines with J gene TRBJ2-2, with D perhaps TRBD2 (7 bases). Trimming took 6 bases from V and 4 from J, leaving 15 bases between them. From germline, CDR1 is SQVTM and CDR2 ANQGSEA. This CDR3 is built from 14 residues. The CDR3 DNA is TGCAGCGTACGGGGGGCAGTGAGCACCGGGGAGCTGTTTTTT. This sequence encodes CSVRGAVSTGELFF.

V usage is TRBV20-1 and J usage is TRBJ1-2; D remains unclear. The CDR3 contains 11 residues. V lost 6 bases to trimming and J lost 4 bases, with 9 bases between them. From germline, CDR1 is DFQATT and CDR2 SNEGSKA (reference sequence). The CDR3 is CSASEGYGYTF. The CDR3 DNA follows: TGCAGTGCCTCGGAAGGCTATGGCTACACCTTC.